This passage covers 30 T cell receptor beta chains from one sample sequenced in a study of technical replicates of blood from a few donors. Only in-frame clones appear in the TCRdb table, and some are missing; sequencing was by immunoSEQ multiplex PCR. Of about 44,000 clones in the sample, 96% are singletons; the top ten hold around 0.35%. Sequenced input: T cells isolated from PBMCs. Source of these receptors: a human donor in good health.

This clone was detected only once. The rearrangement links TRBV10-3 to TRBJ1-2; TRBD1 agrees at 7 bases. Germline V CDR1 and CDR2: ENHRY, SYGVKD. Trimming removed 0 bases from V and 7 bases from J; junction bases left unmatched: 17. The CDR3 has 18 residues. CDR3 sequence reads: CAISESGRAAGGRVGYTF. The CDR3 DNA is TGTGCCATCAGTGAGTCGGGTCGGGCGGCAGGGGGAAGAGTTGGCTACACCTTC.

The chain has TRBV4-1 and TRBJ2-7; maybe TRBD2 (6 bases). The CDR3 loop spans 16 amino acids. In germline, CDR1 is MGHRA, CDR2 YSYEKL. Trimming cost V 1 base and J 0 bases, with 13 bases left between them. The CDR3 DNA reads TGCGCCAGCAGCCAAGTCACCAGCGGGCCCTCCTACGAGCAGTACTTC. Translated, it gives CASSQVTSGPSYEQYF.

This chain uses TRBV5-1 with TRBJ1-2; a weak D match, TRBD1 (5 bases). Germline V gene data show CDR1 as SGHRS and CDR2 as YFSETQ. This CDR3 has 13 residues. Trimming left V 4 bases short and J 8 bases short, with 15 bases between. The chain's CDR3 is CASSPGLREGYTF. CDR3 DNA: TGCGCCAGCAGCCCGGGACTCAGAGAGGGCTACACCTTC.

The V call is TRBV7-9, the J call TRBJ1-1; no firm D call. The CDR3 consists of 15 residues. V lost 5 bases and J lost 3, with 16 bases in between. The germline V gene encodes CDR1 SEHNR and CDR2 FQNEAQ (reference sequence). CDR3 residues: CASSTKSLVDTEAFF. DNA of the CDR3: TGTGCCAGCAGCACAAAGTCACTAGTGGACACTGAAGCTTTCTTT.

V usage is TRBV28 and J usage is TRBJ2-3; D perhaps matches TRBD2 (5 bases). Trimming left V 6 bases short and J 3 bases short, with 16 bases between. This CDR3 has 15 amino acids. Germline assignment: CDR1 MDHEN and CDR2 SYDVKM. In DNA form, the CDR3 reads TGTGCCAGCAGGGAACCGGGAATTAAGACAGATACGCAGTATTTT. Its translation: CASREPGIKTDTQYF.

The chain couples TRBV18 to TRBJ1-2; 7 nucleotides line up with TRBD1. With 0 bases clipped from V and 4 bases from J, the junction kept 5 bases outside the gene matches. Germline V lookup: CDR1 KGHSH, CDR2 LQKENI. CDR3 length equals 15 residues. The CDR3 reads CASSPPEGAPYGYTF. The CDR3 DNA follows: TGTGCCAGCTCACCACCGGAGGGGGCTCCCTATGGCTACACCTTC.

The rearrangement joins TRBV4-1 to TRBJ1-4; D possibly corresponds to TRBD1 (5 bases). This CDR3 is built from 15 residues. Trimming left V 1 base short and J 3 bases short, with 9 bases between. Per germline, CDR1 MGHRA and CDR2 YSYEKL. The CDR3: CASSQVGGANEKLFF. The DNA for the CDR3 is TGCGCCAGCAGCCAAGTCGGGGGAGCTAATGAAAAACTGTTTTTT.

The chain links TRBV7-6 to TRBJ1-3; D is possibly TRBD1 (5 bases). The germline V and J ends were trimmed by 5 bases and 3 bases, with 14 bases remaining between them. Germline V gives CDR1 SGHVS, CDR2 FNYEAQ. The CDR3 extends over 15 amino acids. The CDR3 nucleotides read TGTGCCAGCAGCCCGTTGGGGGGGAGTGGAAACACCATATATTTT. Translating gives CASSPLGGSGNTIYF.

DNA of the CDR3: TGTGCCACAACACTAACCCGACAGGGGACTCCACCCCAGCATTTT. It is translated as CATTLTRQGTPPQHF. This rearrangement joins TRBV28 to TRBJ1-5, with 8 positions matching TRBD1. The germline V gene has CDR1 MDHEN and CDR2 SYDVKM. This CDR3 has 15 residues. V trimming: 10 bases; J trimming: 10 bases; junction bases outside the gene matches: 18.

The chain carries TRBV4-1 and TRBJ2-2; 8 positions match TRBD1. Germline assignment: CDR1 MGHRA and CDR2 YSYEKL. The CDR3 contains 17 residues. V trimming: 4 bases; J trimming: 3 bases; junction bases outside the gene matches: 10. CDR3 sequence: CASSLRISGGDTGELFF. DNA for the CDR3: TGCGCCAGCAGCCTCCGGATATCAGGGGGCGACACCGGGGAGCTGTTTTTT.

This sequence joins TRBV11-2 and TRBJ1-5; D perhaps matches TRBD1 (5 bases). The CDR3 totals 13 residues. V lost 1 base to trimming and J lost 6 bases, with 7 bases between them. Per the germline V gene, CDR1 is SGHAT and CDR2 is FQNNGV. The CDR3 coding sequence is TGTGCCAGCAGCTTAGGGGGCACTCAGCCCCAGCATTTT. It translates to CASSLGGTQPQHF.

The chain couples TRBV10-3 to TRBJ1-3; D possibly corresponds to TRBD1 (6 bases). The germline CDR1 and CDR2 sequences are ENHRY and SYGVKD. This CDR3 contains 14 residues. V was pared by 9 bases and J by 0 bases, with 12 bases between. CDR3 DNA: TGTGCCATTACGGACAGCTACTCTGGAAACACCATATATTTT. It is translated as CAITDSYSGNTIYF.

The rearrangement uses TRBV19 and TRBJ2-3, with D possibly matching TRBD1 (5 bases). V was trimmed by 6 bases and J by 0 bases, leaving 13 bases between them. The CDR3 runs to 15 residues. Per germline, CDR1 LNHDA and CDR2 SQIVND (reference sequence). The CDR3 region has the DNA TGTGCCAGTAGCCCGGACATCTCTAGCACAGATACGCAGTATTTT. The encoded protein is CASSPDISSTDTQYF. Together with reference TRBV19 and TRBJ2-3, the CDR3 gives the full variable domain: DGGITQSPKYLFRKEGQNVTLSCEQNLNHDAMYWYRQDPGQGLRLIYYSQIVNDFQKGDIAEGYSVSREKKESFPLTVTSAQKNPTAFYLCASSPDISSTDTQYFGPGTRLTVL.

This sequence joins TRBV6-1 and TRBJ1-1; 7 nucleotides agree with TRBD1. CDR1 is MNHNS and CDR2 is SASEGT in the germline V gene. V dropped 6 bases and J dropped 10; count of bases not matched to a gene: 11. This CDR3 is built from 13 residues. In DNA, the CDR3 is TGTGCCAGCAGGATCATGACAGGGTTTGTAGCTTTCTTT. This encodes CASRIMTGFVAFF.

This chain uses TRBV18 with TRBJ2-1, with TRBD1 identical over 10 bases. The germline V gene encodes CDR1 KGHSH and CDR2 LQKENI. This CDR3 has 19 amino acids. V was pared by 3 bases and J by 5 bases, with 16 bases of the junction left unmatched. In nucleotides, the CDR3 is TGTGCCAGCTCACCGCGGCAGGGACAGGGGACGCCTCCAAACAATGAGCAGTTCTTC. It yields the protein CASSPRQGQGTPPNNEQFF.

The chain links TRBV5-1 to TRBJ2-5; D might be TRBD2 (6 bases). CDR3 length equals 12 residues. Germline lookup yields CDR1 SGHRS and CDR2 YFSETQ. Deletions cut 5 bases from V and 4 bases from J, with 9 bases between. The CDR3 here is CASSQGGETQYF. DNA for the CDR3: TGCGCCAGCAGTCAGGGAGGAGAGACCCAGTACTTC. Based on the CDR3 plus reference TRBV5-1 and TRBJ2-5, the full variable domain is KAGVTQTPRYLIKTRGQQVTLSCSPISGHRSVSWYQQTPGQGLQFLFEYFSETQRNKGNFPGRFSGRQFSNSRSEMNVSTLELGDSALYLCASSQGGETQYFGPGTRLLVL.

The rearrangement joins TRBV28 to TRBJ1-3; D not resolved. The CDR3 is 15 amino acids. The V gene lost 1 base and the J gene lost 0 bases, with 7 bases spanning the gap. CDR1 and CDR2 from the germline V gene are MDHEN and SYDVKM. CDR3 loop: CASSLSAASGNTIYF. CDR3 in DNA: TGTGCCAGCAGTTTATCTGCGGCCTCTGGAAACACCATATATTTT. Based on the CDR3 plus reference TRBV28 and TRBJ1-3, the full variable domain is DVKVTQSSRYLVKRTGEKVFLECVQDMDHENMFWYRQDPGLGLRLIYFSYDVKMKEKGDIPEGYSVSREKKERFSLILESASTNQTSMYLCASSLSAASGNTIYFGEGSWLTVV.

The chain recombines TRBV14 with TRBJ2-7; 7 positions agree with TRBD2. CDR3 length: 17 amino acids. Unmatched junction bases numbered 15, after V lost 5 bases and J lost 2 bases. Germline assignment: CDR1 SGHDN and CDR2 FVKESK. The chain's CDR3 is CASSSEHRGGRAYEQYF. CDR3 nucleotide sequence: TGTGCCAGCAGCTCTGAGCATCGGGGAGGGCGTGCCTACGAGCAGTACTTC.

The chain has TRBV11-3 and TRBJ2-3; 8 bases match TRBD2. V shed 5 bases and J 5 bases; nucleotides not matched to a gene: 12. Per the germline V gene, CDR1 is SGHNT and CDR2 is YENEEA. The CDR3 has 16 amino acids. CDR3: CASSAWEREPGDTQYF. The CDR3 DNA reads as TGTGCCAGCAGCGCCTGGGAGCGGGAGCCGGGAGATACGCAGTATTTT. The whole variable domain, remainder taken from reference TRBV11-3 and TRBJ2-3, is EAGVVQSPRYKIIEKKQPVAFWCNPISGHNTLYWYLQNLGQGPELLIRYENEEAVDDSQLPKDRFSAERLKGVDSTLKIQPAELGDSAVYLCASSAWEREPGDTQYFGPGTRLTVL.

V is TRBV5-4 and J is TRBJ2-2, with D hard to call. The CDR3 contains 15 residues. V dropped 3 bases and J dropped 1 base, with 10 bases sitting between them. Germline V gene lookup returns CDR1 SGHNT and CDR2 YYREEE (reference sequence). The CDR3: CASSSGQVNTGELFF. In nucleotides, the CDR3 is TGTGCCAGCAGCTCTGGGCAGGTGAACACCGGGGAGCTGTTTTTT.

The chain carries TRBV27 and TRBJ2-7, with 8 bases identical to TRBD2. The CDR3 covers 17 residues. V was clipped by 3 bases and J by 5 bases; unmatched bases: 15. Germline CDR1 MNHEY, CDR2 SMNVEV (reference sequence). CDR3: CASSFQAGEFQTHEQYF. CDR3 sequence (DNA): TGTGCCAGCAGTTTTCAAGCGGGAGAATTTCAAACCCACGAGCAGTACTTC.

This chain links TRBV25-1 with TRBJ2-3; tentative D call: TRBD2 (6 bases). Germline CDR1 reads MGHDK; CDR2 reads SYGVNS. This CDR3 region has 15 residues. Trimming left V 2 bases short and J 6 bases short, with 15 bases between. CDR3 nucleotide sequence: TGTGCCAGCAGTGAAGTCGGAGGGAGAGGGGATACGCAGTATTTT. Its translation is CASSEVGGRGDTQYF.

The rearrangement uses TRBV7-2 and TRBJ1-5, with 8 nucleotides matching TRBD1. CDR1 and CDR2 (germline): SGHTA, FQGNSA. The CDR3 runs to 16 residues. The V segment lost 2 bases and the J segment 4 bases; nucleotides outside the gene matches: 7. CDR3 in DNA: TGTGCCAGCAGCTTATTCGAGGGACAGGTTAATCAGCCCCAGCATTTT. Its protein is CASSLFEGQVNQPQHF.

The chain uses TRBV11-2 and TRBJ2-1; 14 positions match TRBD2. The V gene's germline CDR1 is SGHAT and CDR2 FQNNGV. Trimming took 8 bases from V and 4 from J; bases not matched to a gene: 7. The length of the CDR3 is 16 residues. The CDR3 sequence: CASRGLAGVVYNEQFF. The CDR3 nucleotides read TGTGCCAGCCGGGGACTAGCGGGAGTTGTATACAATGAGCAGTTCTTC.

The J gene is TRBJ2-1, the V gene TRBV6-5; 9 bases are shared with TRBD2. Trimming cost V 4 bases and J 5 bases; bases outside gene matches: 6. In germline, CDR1 is MNHEY, CDR2 SVGAGI. This CDR3 is built from 15 residues. The CDR3 here is CASSSPGLAHNEQFF. CDR3 nucleotides: TGTGCCAGCAGTTCCCCGGGACTAGCCCACAATGAGCAGTTCTTC.

The chain links TRBV7-2 to TRBJ2-5; 12 bases map to TRBD2. The germline CDR1 and CDR2 sequences are SGHTA and FQGNSA. This CDR3 comprises 15 residues. The V segment lost 2 bases and the J segment 4 bases; nucleotides outside the gene matches: 2. Here the CDR3 reads CASSLRTSGIETQYF. CDR3 in DNA: TGTGCCAGCAGCTTAAGGACTAGCGGGATAGAGACCCAGTACTTC.

J is TRBJ2-1 and V is TRBV11-2, with 9 bases that match TRBD2. Germline lookup yields CDR1 SGHAT and CDR2 FQNNGV. V lost 5 bases and J lost 4; bases outside the gene matches: 3. The CDR3 contains 14 residues. CDR3 sequence reads: CASSGLAGYNEQFF. CDR3 nucleotides: TGTGCCAGCAGCGGGCTAGCGGGGTACAATGAGCAGTTCTTC.

V is TRBV7-9 and J is TRBJ1-5; maybe TRBD1 (6 bases). Trimming removed 5 bases at V and 7 bases at J, with 15 bases between. From germline, CDR1 is SEHNR and CDR2 FQNEAQ (reference sequence). CDR3 length equals 14 residues. The CDR3: CASSNEDSWQPQHF. The DNA of the CDR3 is TGTGCCAGCAGCAACGAGGACAGTTGGCAGCCCCAGCATTTT. Full variable domain (outside the CDR3, taken from reference TRBV7-9 and TRBJ1-5): DTGVSQNPRHKITKRGQNVTFRCDPISEHNRLYWYRQTLGQGPEFLTYFQNEAQLEKSRLLSDRFSAERPKGSFSTLEIQRTEQGDSAMYLCASSNEDSWQPQHFGDGTRLSIL.

This sequence joins TRBV27 and TRBJ2-7; TRBD1 might be the D (5 bases). Germline V gene sequence: CDR1 MNHEY, CDR2 SMNVEV (reference sequence). Trimming pared 3 bases from V and 1 base from J, leaving 13 bases between. The CDR3 spans 15 residues. The CDR3 bases are TGTGCCAGCAGTTTCAGGGAATCTAGATCCTACGAGCAGTACTTC. It yields the protein CASSFRESRSYEQYF.

The rearrangement joins TRBV10-3 to TRBJ2-7, with a weak D call TRBD2 (5 bases). The CDR3 has 15 amino acids. Germline loops: CDR1 ENHRY, CDR2 SYGVKD. V lost 4 bases and J 4 bases, leaving 17 bases between the germline ends. The CDR3 DNA follows: TGTGCCATCAGTGGCGCTAGCAGGACCTCATACGAGCAGTACTTC. This encodes CAISGASRTSYEQYF.